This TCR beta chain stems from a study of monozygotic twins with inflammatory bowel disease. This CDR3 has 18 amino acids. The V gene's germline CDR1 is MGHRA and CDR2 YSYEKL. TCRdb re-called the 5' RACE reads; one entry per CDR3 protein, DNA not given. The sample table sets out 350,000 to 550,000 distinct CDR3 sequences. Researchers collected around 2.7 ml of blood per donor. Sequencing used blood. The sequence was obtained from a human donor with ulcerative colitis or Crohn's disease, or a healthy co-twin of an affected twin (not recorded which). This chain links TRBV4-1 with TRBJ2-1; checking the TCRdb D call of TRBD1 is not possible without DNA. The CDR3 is CASSRLGGGPPSYNEQFF.